What follows are 23 T cell receptor beta chains derived from one specimen sequenced in a study of blood T cells in healthy people across ages. Next came a second PCR, run for 7 to 11 cycles, which used a sample-barcoded 5' primer along with a J-beta primer mix. MiXCR was run by TCRdb on the 5' RACE reads, yielding one entry per CDR3 protein. The sample consists of under 750,000 distinct CDR3 sequences, roughly 48% of them appearing once. Material: blood. These receptor sequences come from a man older than 75 in good health.

The rearrangement joins TRBV5-1 to TRBJ2-1; maybe TRBD1 (5 bases). This CDR3 has 16 amino acids. CDR1 is SGHRS, CDR2 YFSETQ, per germline. The V end lost 2 bases, the J end lost 4 bases, and 16 bases lay between the germline ends. CDR3 sequence reads: CASSLGQAGKYNEQFF. CDR3 DNA sequence: TGCGCCAGCAGCTTAGGTCAAGCAGGGAAATACAATGAGCAGTTCTTC.

This clonotype was recorded only once. This chain joins TRBV30 and TRBJ2-1; D is possibly TRBD2 (7 bases). This CDR3 has 14 residues. V dropped 1 base and J dropped 2 bases, with 9 bases sitting between them. Germline assignment: CDR1 GTSNPN and CDR2 SVGIG (reference sequence). CDR3 sequence: CAWSAGGPYNEQFF. In DNA form, the CDR3 reads TGTGCCTGGAGTGCCGGGGGGCCCTACAATGAGCAGTTCTTC.

This clonotype is a singleton in its sample. This chain links TRBV6-2 or TRBV6-3 with TRBJ2-7; TRBD1 matches 8 bases. The CDR3 loop spans 17 amino acids. Per germline, CDR1 MNHEY and CDR2 SVGEGT. The ends lost 4 bases at V and 3 bases at J; junction bases unmatched: 14. The CDR3 sequence: CASSSTLRQGKDYEQYF. The CDR3 bases are TGTGCCAGCAGTTCAACCCTAAGACAGGGGAAGGACTACGAGCAGTACTTC.

The J gene is TRBJ1-4, the V gene TRBV20-1, with D maybe TRBD1 (5 bases). CDR1 is DFQATT and CDR2 is SNEGSKA in the germline V gene (reference sequence). The CDR3 consists of 15 residues. Trimming shortened V by 3 bases and J by 8 bases, and 19 bases separated the two germline ends. CDR3 bases: TGCAGTGCTAGCTCGAGGGGCGGGGTTGGGGAAAAACTGTTTTTT. It encodes CSASSRGGVGEKLFF.

Remarks on this clonotype: A single base separates this from a much larger clone, so it may be a read error. The V call is TRBV6-6, the J call TRBJ1-6, with D unclear. The CDR3 totals 16 residues. Germline lookup yields CDR1 MNHNY and CDR2 SVGAGI (reference sequence). V lost 2 bases and J lost 0, with 8 bases in between. The DNA for the CDR3 is TGTGCCAGCAGTTACAAGGCCGGCTCCTATAATTCACCCCTCCACTTT. This sequence encodes CASSYKAGSYNSPLHF.

This clonotype was observed a few times. Here the CDR3 DNA reads TGTGCCAGCATCTTAGCGCGAGGGAATGAGCAGTTCTTC. Encoded protein: CASILARGNEQFF. The chain links TRBV2 to TRBJ2-1; TRBD2 might be the D (5 bases). V lost 7 bases and J 7 bases, leaving 14 bases between the germline ends. Per germline, CDR1 SNHLY and CDR2 FYNNEI. The CDR3 is made up of 13 amino acids.

This clonotype was observed a few times. The gene calls are TRBV4-1 and TRBJ2-1; D unclear. Trimming removed 1 base at V and 1 base at J, with 8 bases between. The CDR3 has 15 residues. Looked up from germline, CDR1 is MGHRA and CDR2 is YSYEKL. CDR3 amino acids: CASSQGPESYNEQFF. CDR3 nucleotides: TGCGCCAGCAGCCAAGGGCCAGAATCCTACAATGAGCAGTTCTTC.

This clonotype appeared once. The rearrangement links TRBV3-1 to TRBJ1-1; D remains ambiguous. The CDR3 spans 13 residues. The V and J ends lost 2 bases and 2 bases respectively, with 6 bases between them. The germline V gene has CDR1 LGHDT and CDR2 YNNKEL (reference sequence). Here the CDR3 DNA reads TGTGCCAGCAGCCAAACACCAAACACTGAAGCTTTCTTT. Translation gives CASSQTPNTEAFF.

There are many counts of this clonotype. J is TRBJ2-7 and V is TRBV6-6; TRBD1 agrees at 7 bases. V trimming: 4 bases; J trimming: 4 bases; junction bases outside the gene matches: 10. CDR3 length equals 15 residues. Germline CDR1 and CDR2: MNHNY and SVGAGI (reference sequence). CDR3 sequence: CASSLRQGTSYEQYF. The CDR3 nucleotides are TGTGCCAGCAGTTTGCGACAGGGAACCTCATACGAGCAGTACTTC.

The chain carries TRBV7-2 and TRBJ2-2; no clear D. This CDR3 is built from 14 residues. With 5 bases removed from V and 6 bases from J, the gap between germline ends came to 13 bases. In germline, CDR1 is SGHTA, CDR2 FQGNSA. The CDR3 DNA reads TGTGCCAGCAGCCCATTTTATTTGCCCGGGGAGCTGTTTTTT. Amino acids: CASSPFYLPGELFF.

This clonotype has at least ten counts. The chain recombines TRBV6-6 with TRBJ2-3; the D is unclear. Trimming removed 2 bases at V and 3 bases at J, with 12 bases between. CDR1 MNHNY and CDR2 SVGAGI come from the germline V gene (reference sequence). This CDR3 contains 15 residues. CDR3 protein: CASSYGHGSTDTQYF. The CDR3 bases are TGTGCCAGCAGTTACGGGCACGGTTCAACAGATACGCAGTATTTT.

The rearrangement uses TRBV24-1 and TRBJ2-2; 9 bases are a match to TRBD1. The CDR3 is 16 residues long. Germline CDR1 reads KGHDR; CDR2 reads SFDVKD. Trimming at V came to 4 bases and at J to 4 bases, leaving 6 bases not matched to a gene. The DNA of the CDR3 is TGTGCCACCAGTGAGCCACGGACAGGGGTCACCGGGGAGCTGTTTTTT. This codes for CATSEPRTGVTGELFF.

This clonotype has just a few counts. The chain combines TRBV29-1 with TRBJ2-3; D gene uncertain. Between the trimmed V and J ends, which lost 6 bases and 0 bases, there was a span of 13 bases. From germline, CDR1 is SQVTM and CDR2 ANQGSEA. The length of the CDR3 is 14 residues. In nucleotides, the CDR3 is TGCAGCGTAGCCCAGGCGGCTAGCACAGATACGCAGTATTTT. Amino acid sequence: CSVAQAASTDTQYF.

This rearrangement joins TRBV20-1 to TRBJ1-2; D gene unclear. CDR3 size: 14 residues. V was pared by 0 bases and J by 6 bases, with 14 bases between. Germline CDR1 and CDR2: DFQATT and SNEGSKA (reference sequence). The CDR3 DNA sequence: TGCAGTGCTAGAGATCGCAGTAGCATTCATGGCTACACCTTC. It is translated as CSARDRSSIHGYTF.

The V and J genes are TRBV28 and TRBJ2-5; D remains unclear. Trimming left V 5 bases short and J 5 bases short, with 15 bases between. CDR3 length: 14 residues. The germline V gene encodes CDR1 MDHEN and CDR2 SYDVKM. CDR3 region: CASSPSGWQETQYF. The CDR3 DNA reads TGTGCCAGCAGTCCCTCCGGCTGGCAGGAGACCCAGTACTTC.

The rearrangement links TRBV27 to TRBJ2-5; 12 bases map to TRBD2. The CDR3 has 16 residues. Trimming cost V 4 bases and J 2 bases; bases outside gene matches: 5. Germline V gene data show CDR1 as MNHEY and CDR2 as SMNVEV (reference sequence). The CDR3 spells CASSSGLAGKQETQYF. CDR3 nucleotides: TGTGCCAGCAGTTCAGGACTAGCGGGGAAACAAGAGACCCAGTACTTC.

The V call is TRBV20-1, the J call TRBJ1-2; perhaps TRBD1 as D (5 bases). The CDR3 covers 14 residues. The V gene lost 6 bases and the J gene lost 4 bases, with 18 bases spanning the gap. In germline, CDR1 is DFQATT, CDR2 SNEGSKA (reference sequence). This chain's CDR3 is CSAPVRDEGYGYTF. For the CDR3, the DNA is TGCAGTGCCCCGGTCAGGGACGAGGGCTATGGCTACACCTTC.

This clonotype was seen a few times. The V gene is TRBV24-1, the J gene TRBJ1-5, with D possibly being TRBD1 (5 bases). Germline loops: CDR1 KGHDR, CDR2 SFDVKD. The V end lost 3 bases, the J end lost 4 bases, and 12 bases lay between the germline ends. The CDR3 is 15 residues long. CDR3 sequence reads: CATSDPAGGNQPQHF. The CDR3 coding sequence is TGTGCCACCAGTGATCCTGCGGGGGGAAATCAGCCCCAGCATTTT.

The CDR3 loop is CSARDRLAGGTSYNEQFF. CDR3 nucleotide sequence: TGCAGTGCTAGAGATAGGCTAGCGGGGGGGACTTCCTACAATGAGCAGTTCTTC. The chain uses TRBV20-1 and TRBJ2-1; TRBD2 matches 12 bases. Germline CDR1 reads DFQATT; CDR2 reads SNEGSKA (reference sequence). V gave up 0 bases and J gave up 1 base; unmatched junction bases: 7. The CDR3 has 18 amino acids.

This chain connects TRBV7-3 to TRBJ2-1; 7 nucleotides match TRBD2. CDR3 length equals 16 residues. The V gene's germline CDR1 is SGHTA and CDR2 FQGTGA. Trimming removed 1 base from V and 4 bases from J; junction bases left unmatched: 7. Here the CDR3 reads CASSLSPSGPYNEQFF. The CDR3 coding sequence is TGTGCCAGCAGCTTAAGTCCTAGCGGACCGTACAATGAGCAGTTCTTC.

At least ten counts were recorded for this clonotype. CDR3 DNA sequence: TGTGCCAGCCGTCCGGACAACCATAATTCACCCCTCCACTTT. Translation gives CASRPDNHNSPLHF. The chain uses TRBV7-8 and TRBJ1-6, with D possibly being TRBD1 (5 bases). This CDR3 has 14 amino acids. With 8 bases removed from V and 5 bases from J, the gap between germline ends came to 13 bases. Germline CDR1 SGHVS, CDR2 FQNEAQ.

The DNA for the CDR3 is TGCGCCAGCACCCCGGTGGGACAGGGACCCTACGAGCAGTACTTC. Residues: CASTPVGQGPYEQYF. The chain combines TRBV5-1 with TRBJ2-5; the match to TRBD1 covers 9 bases. The better agreement between TRBJ2-7 and the DNA end casts doubt on the J call. CDR1 is SGHRS and CDR2 is YFSETQ in the germline V gene. The length of the CDR3 is 15 residues.

This clonotype was detected once. The chain is built from TRBV18 and TRBJ2-6; TRBD2 might be the D (6 bases). V gave up 0 bases and J gave up 2 bases, with 8 bases separating them. The CDR3 is 16 residues long. CDR1 and CDR2 (germline): KGHSH, LQKENI. CDR3 loop: CASSPPGGTGANVLTF. The CDR3 DNA sequence: TGTGCCAGCTCACCACCGGGAGGTACTGGGGCCAACGTCCTGACTTTC.